This is a list of T cell receptor beta chains from one sample in a study of blood T cells in healthy people across ages. TCRdb re-called the 5' RACE reads through MiXCR, storing one row per CDR3 protein. The sample has about 2 million distinct CDR3 sequences, approximately 50% seen once. Sequenced material: blood. The source is a middle-aged woman in good health. Each CDR3 is given with its conserved first and last residue. The D gene is left open where the match is weak. The listing skips clone size in some rows; elsewhere it reads once, few, many or a size class.

j_gene,d_gene,abundance,v_gene,CDR3aa,CDR3nt
TRBJ1-2,-,-,TRBV2,CASREGRLNYGYTF,TGTGCCAGCCGTGAAGGACGGCTTAACTATGGCTACACCTTC
TRBJ2-7,-,-,TRBV7-2,CASSFVALKDEQYF,TGTGCCAGCAGCTTTGTAGCGTTAAAGGATGAGCAGTACTTC
TRBJ2-3,TRBD2,-,TRBV11-2,CASSLGLAGPKVTDTQYF,TGTGCCAGCAGCTTGGGGCTAGCGGGCCCTAAAGTCACAGATACGCAGTATTTT
TRBJ2-1,-,-,TRBV4-3,CASSQEGFSYNEQFF,TGCGCCAGCAGCCAGGAGGGGTTCTCCTACAATGAGCAGTTCTTC
TRBJ2-3,-,-,TRBV6-2/TRBV6-3,CAGSSGTLSTDTQYF,TGTGCCGGCAGTTCCGGGACACTCAGCACAGATACGCAGTATTTT
TRBJ2-1,-,-,TRBV6-2/TRBV6-3,CASSWPVRRLVYNEQFF,TGTGCCAGCAGTTGGCCCGTCCGTCGACTGGTTTACAATGAGCAGTTCTTC
TRBJ2-5,TRBD2,-,TRBV20-1,CSAEVGERGDVTQYF,TGCAGTGCCGAAGTGGGGGAGCGGGGGGATGTGACCCAGTACTTC
TRBJ2-7,TRBD1,-,TRBV4-3,CASSRGPGTGLTYEQYF,TGCGCCAGCAGCCGCGGCCCCGGGACAGGACTAACCTACGAGCAGTACTTC
TRBJ1-2,TRBD1,-,TRBV6-5,CASRPAGTDYGYTF,TGTGCCAGCAGACCCGCTGGGACAGACTATGGCTACACCTTC
TRBJ2-1,-,-,TRBV21-1,CASSNGQLHPKDEQFF,TGTGCCAGCAGCAACGGACAGCTACACCCTAAGGATGAGCAGTTCTTC
TRBJ2-7,-,few,TRBV6-5,CASSYIQGSYEQYF,TGTGCCAGCAGTTACATCCAGGGATCCTACGAGCAGTACTTC
TRBJ1-2,TRBD1,-,TRBV20-1,CSARSLGRGPYYGYTF,TGCAGTGCTAGATCCCTGGGCAGGGGGCCGTACTATGGCTACACCTTC
TRBJ1-2,-,-,TRBV29-1,CSVGQALNYGYTF,TGCAGCGTTGGACAGGCGCTTAACTATGGCTACACCTTC
TRBJ2-2,-,-,TRBV25-1,CASSEFKDGELFF,TGTGCCAGCAGTGAATTCAAAGATGGGGAGCTGTTTTTT
TRBJ2-1,-,many,TRBV20-1,CSASGTGHYNEQFF,TGCAGTGCTAGCGGGACCGGGCACTACAATGAGCAGTTCTTC
TRBJ1-6,TRBD1,once,TRBV4-2,CASSQATGDSYNSPLHF,TGTGCCAGCAGCCAAGCGACAGGGGATTCCTATAATTCACCCCTCCACTTT
TRBJ2-7,TRBD2,-,TRBV9,CASSPRREDPNSYEQYF,TGTGCCAGCAGCCCTCGACGGGAGGATCCAAACTCCTACGAGCAGTACTTC
TRBJ2-7,-,-,TRBV5-8,CASKTHRVAIDEQYF,TGTGCCAGCAAAACACACAGGGTTGCGATCGACGAGCAGTACTTC
TRBJ1-1,-,-,TRBV10-3,CAISVVVEKSKAFF,TGTGCCATCAGTGTTGTGGTGGAGAAGTCCAAAGCTTTCTTT
TRBJ1-6,-,once,TRBV18,CASSRDGGKTNNSPLHF,TGTGCCAGCTCAAGGGACGGGGGGAAGACAAATAATTCACCCCTCCACTTT
TRBJ2-7,-,few,TRBV7-2,CASSQRRGRLVYEQYF,TGTGCCAGCAGCCAACGGCGGGGTAGGTTGGTCTACGAGCAGTACTTC
TRBJ2-3,-,-,TRBV4-3,CASRNVGTDTQYF,TGCGCCAGCAGAAACGTGGGGACAGATACGCAGTATTTT
TRBJ2-1,-,few,TRBV11-1,CASSLEETQFF,TGTGCCAGCAGCCTTGAAGAGACCCAGTTCTTC
TRBJ2-1,TRBD2,-,TRBV29-1,CSGGLAGRGAFEQFF,TGCAGCGGTGGACTAGCGGGACGAGGGGCTTTTGAGCAGTTCTTC
TRBJ2-7,-,once,TRBV5-5,CASSLFLGQGSYEQYF,TGTGCCAGCAGCTTGTTCCTGGGGCAGGGCTCCTACGAGCAGTACTTC
TRBJ1-6,-,-,TRBV20-1,CSARTYVSGLRDINSPLHF,TGCAGTGCTAGAACTTACGTCTCAGGGCTAAGGGATATTAATTCACCCCTCCACTTT
TRBJ2-3,-,-,TRBV7-2,CASSLVGTQDTDTQYF,TGTGCCAGCAGCTTAGTCGGGACACAGGACACAGATACGCAGTATTTT
TRBJ1-6,TRBD1,-,TRBV4-2,CASSQRTGYNSPLHF,TGTGCCAGCAGCCAGAGGACAGGGTATAATTCACCCCTCCACTTT
TRBJ2-1,-,-,TRBV29-1,CSDKDSQKQFF,TGCAGCGACAAGGACAGCCAGAAGCAGTTCTTC
TRBJ2-5,-,once,TRBV4-1,CASSQDRGISGETQYF,TGCGCCAGCAGCCAAGATCGTGGGATTAGCGGAGAGACCCAGTACTTC
TRBJ2-7,TRBD2,-,TRBV20-1,CSATTPSGGVSYEQYF,TGCAGTGCCACAACCCCAAGCGGGGGCGTCTCCTACGAGCAGTACTTC
TRBJ2-5,TRBD1,once,TRBV7-6,CASSITGVKETQYF,TGCGCCAGCAGCATAACAGGGGTCAAAGAGACCCAGTACTTC
TRBJ1-6,-,once,TRBV28,CASGGGSPLHF,TGTGCCAGCGGGGGGGGTTCACCCCTCCACTTT
TRBJ2-7,-,few,TRBV10-2,CASNRDGMSYEQYF,TGCGCCAGCAACCGGGACGGAATGTCCTACGAGCAGTACTTC
TRBJ2-1,TRBD2,once,TRBV27,CASSLAGGLWNEQFF,TGTGCCAGCAGTCTGGCGGGGGGGCTGTGGAATGAGCAGTTCTTC
TRBJ1-6,-,-,TRBV28,CASSLPLIAPLHF,TGTGCCAGCAGCCTACCCTTGATTGCACCCCTCCACTTT
TRBJ1-4,-,-,TRBV5-1,CASSLWGGREEKLFF,TGCGCCAGCAGCTTGTGGGGGGGGCGCGAGGAAAAACTGTTTTTT
TRBJ2-7,-,few,TRBV5-1,CASSLASVYEQYF,TGCGCCAGCAGCTTGGCTAGTGTCTACGAGCAGTACTTC
TRBJ2-7,-,few,TRBV5-1,CASKQGRSYEQYF,TGCGCCAGCAAACAGGGTCGCTCCTACGAGCAGTACTTC
TRBJ2-5,TRBD2,-,TRBV7-9,CASSVGTSGRKTQYF,TGTGCCAGCAGCGTCGGGACTAGCGGGAGGAAGACCCAGTACTTC
TRBJ2-1,TRBD2,few,TRBV12-3/TRBV12-4,CASNPPGGRSSEQFF,TGTGCCAGCAACCCTCCGGGGGGGCGGTCAAGTGAGCAGTTCTTC
TRBJ2-7,TRBD1,-,TRBV28,CASSLGTAFEQYF,TGTGCCAGCAGTTTGGGGACAGCATTCGAGCAGTACTTC
TRBJ2-5,-,many,TRBV7-8,CASSLGSLETQYF,TGTGCCAGCAGCTTAGGAAGCTTGGAGACCCAGTACTTC
TRBJ1-4,-,-,TRBV9,CASSAGGGTTNEKLFF,TGTGCCAGCAGCGCGGGGGGCGGGACAACTAATGAAAAACTGTTTTTT
TRBJ2-3,-,-,TRBV10-3,CAISEGPSSTDTQYF,TGTGCCATCAGTGAGGGACCCTCTAGCACAGATACGCAGTATTTT
TRBJ2-1,-,few,TRBV28,CASLDPGDPYNEQFF,TGTGCCAGCCTTGACCCCGGGGATCCGTACAATGAGCAGTTCTTC
TRBJ2-7,-,-,TRBV6-2/TRBV6-3,CASSYSTGLLNEQYF,TGTGCCAGCAGTTACAGCACAGGGCTCCTCAACGAGCAGTACTTC
TRBJ2-5,TRBD1,-,TRBV4-3,CASSLDRGWGQETQYF,TGCGCCAGCAGCCTAGACAGGGGTTGGGGCCAAGAGACCCAGTACTTC
TRBJ1-2,-,-,TRBV7-9,CASSLGRGQGPYGYTF,TGTGCCAGCAGCTTAGGCCGTGGACAAGGACCTTATGGCTACACCTTC